This record looks at one T cell receptor beta chain sequence and its context. Study processing details: Amplification of reference gene primers provided the estimated nucleated cell counts. Method: immunoSEQ multiplex PCR; TCRdb's copy keeps in-frame clones and lacks some. V and J calls and clone size are copied from that table; D and trimming were computed from the DNA. The table shows tens of thousands of clones, with just over 85% occurring only once. This record belongs to a study of blood T cell repertoires in COVID-19. As for the study in general: COVID-19 samples, acute and convalescent, were from the United States, Italy and Spain.

The CDR3 has 13 residues. Germline loops: CDR1 SGHRS, CDR2 YFSETQ. Losses at the gene ends were 4 bases for V and 8 bases for J; bases not matched to a gene: 5. V is TRBV5-1 and J is TRBJ2-1; 8 bases match TRBD1. The sequenced sample consisted of peripheral blood. The sequence derives from a man in his fifties with active COVID-19. For the CDR3, the DNA is TGCGCCAGCAGCAGAGACAGGGGTGATGAGCAGTTCTTC. Protein product: CASSRDRGDEQFF.